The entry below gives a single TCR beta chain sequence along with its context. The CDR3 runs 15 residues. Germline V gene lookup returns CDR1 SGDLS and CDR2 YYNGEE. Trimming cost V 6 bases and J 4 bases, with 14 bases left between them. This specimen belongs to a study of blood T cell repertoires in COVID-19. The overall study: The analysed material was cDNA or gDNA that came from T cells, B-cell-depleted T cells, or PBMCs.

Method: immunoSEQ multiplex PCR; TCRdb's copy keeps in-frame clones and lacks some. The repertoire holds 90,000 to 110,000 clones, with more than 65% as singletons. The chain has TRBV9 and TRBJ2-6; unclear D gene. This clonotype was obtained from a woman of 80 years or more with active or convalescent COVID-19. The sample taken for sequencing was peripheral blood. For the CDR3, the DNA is TGTGCCAGCACCCTGAGGTATGCCGGGGCCAACGTCCTGACTTTC. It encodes CASTLRYAGANVLTF.